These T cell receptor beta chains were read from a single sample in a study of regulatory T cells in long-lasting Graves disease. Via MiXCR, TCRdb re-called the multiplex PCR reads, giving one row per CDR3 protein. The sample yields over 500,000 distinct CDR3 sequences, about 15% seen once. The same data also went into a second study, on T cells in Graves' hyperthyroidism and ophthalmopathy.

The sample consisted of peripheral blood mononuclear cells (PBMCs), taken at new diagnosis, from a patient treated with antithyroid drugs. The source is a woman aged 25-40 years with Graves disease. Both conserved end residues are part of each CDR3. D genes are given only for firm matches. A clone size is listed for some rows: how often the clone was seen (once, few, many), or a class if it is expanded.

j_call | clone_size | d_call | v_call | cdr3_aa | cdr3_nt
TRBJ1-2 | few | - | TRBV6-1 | CASSARVVYGYTF | TGTGCCAGCAGTGCAAGGGTAGTCTATGGCTACACCTTC
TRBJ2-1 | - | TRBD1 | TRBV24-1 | CATARQGVSYNEQFF | TGTGCCACTGCACGACAGGGTGTGAGCTACAATGAGCAGTTCTTC
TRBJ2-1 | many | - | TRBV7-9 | CASDSGNEQFF | TGTGCCAGCGATTCAGGGAATGAGCAGTTCTTC
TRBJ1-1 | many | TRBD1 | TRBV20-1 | CSARQGAITANTEAFF | TGCAGTGCTAGGCAGGGGGCTATTACTGCGAACACTGAAGCTTTCTTT
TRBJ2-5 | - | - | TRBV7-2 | CASSAQTGRVETQYF | TGTGCCAGCAGCGCCCAGACAGGGAGGGTGGAGACCCAGTACTTC
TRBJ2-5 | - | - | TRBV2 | CASSPGLWETQYF | TGTGCCAGCAGCCCGGGACTTTGGGAGACCCAGTACTTC
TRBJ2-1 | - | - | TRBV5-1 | CASSLGTLPSSYNEQFF | TGCGCCAGCAGCTTGGGGACACTACCCAGCTCCTACAATGAGCAGTTCTTC
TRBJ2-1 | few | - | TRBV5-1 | CASSLMVESEQFF | TGCGCCAGCAGCTTGATGGTTGAGAGTGAGCAGTTCTTC
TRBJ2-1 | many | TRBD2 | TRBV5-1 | CASSQGLGDEQFF | TGCGCCAGCAGTCAGGGACTAGGAGATGAGCAGTTCTTC
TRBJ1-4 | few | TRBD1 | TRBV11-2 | CASSLGRQGGGAGLFF | TGTGCCAGCAGCTTAGGTCGACAGGGAGGGGGAGCGGGGCTGTTTTTT
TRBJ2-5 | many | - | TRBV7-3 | CASSLNGFGETQYF | TGTGCCAGCAGCTTAAATGGCTTCGGGGAGACCCAGTACTTC
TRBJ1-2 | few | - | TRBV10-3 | CAISESNRLGYTF | TGTGCCATCAGTGAGTCCAACAGGCTTGGCTACACCTTC
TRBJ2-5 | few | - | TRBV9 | CASTKGRASEETQYF | TGTGCCAGCACCAAGGGACGGGCTAGCGAAGAGACCCAGTACTTC
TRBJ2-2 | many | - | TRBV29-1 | CSVEVLNTGELFF | TGCAGCGTTGAAGTCCTGAACACCGGGGAGCTGTTTTTT
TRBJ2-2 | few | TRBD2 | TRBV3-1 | CASSPAGVETGELFF | TGTGCCAGCAGCCCAGCGGGAGTAGAGACCGGGGAGCTGTTTTTT
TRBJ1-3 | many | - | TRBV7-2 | CASSFLRNTIYF | TGTGCCAGCAGCTTTTTGCGCAACACCATATATTTT
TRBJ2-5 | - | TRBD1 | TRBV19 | CASSGQGLGTQYF | TGTGCCAGTAGTGGACAGGGATTAGGGACCCAGTACTTC
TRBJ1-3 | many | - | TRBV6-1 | CASRMTDSGNTIYF | TGTGCCAGCAGAATGACGGACTCTGGAAACACCATATATTTT
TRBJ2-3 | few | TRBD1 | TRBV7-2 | CASSSLGTGVFRTDTQYF | TGTGCCAGCAGCTCACTCGGGACAGGGGTGTTTAGGACAGATACGCAGTATTTT
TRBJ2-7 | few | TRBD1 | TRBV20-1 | CSAIRTGVSEQYF | TGCAGTGCGATACGGACAGGGGTTTCCGAGCAGTACTTC
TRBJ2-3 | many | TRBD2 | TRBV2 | CASRRAGGGTDTQYF | TGTGCCAGCAGACGAGCGGGAGGCGGTACAGATACGCAGTATTTT
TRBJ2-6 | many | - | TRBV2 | CASSAGLPGANVLTF | TGTGCCAGCAGCGCAGGGTTACCTGGGGCCAACGTCCTGACTTTC
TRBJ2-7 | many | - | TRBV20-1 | CSARAGYEQYF | TGCAGTGCTAGAGCGGGCTACGAGCAGTACTTC
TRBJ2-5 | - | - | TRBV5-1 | CASSSGRHQETQYF | TGCGCCAGCAGCTCGGGAAGGCACCAAGAGACCCAGTACTTC
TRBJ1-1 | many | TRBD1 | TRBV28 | CASSTPSGGGTEAFF | TGTGCCAGCAGTACGCCCTCAGGGGGAGGGACTGAAGCTTTCTTT
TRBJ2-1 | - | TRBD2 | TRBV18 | CASSPRTSGEYNEQFF | TGTGCCAGCTCACCACGGACTAGCGGGGAATACAATGAGCAGTTCTTC
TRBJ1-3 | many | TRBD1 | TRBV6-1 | CASSPGQPYSGNTIYF | TGTGCCAGCAGTCCGGGACAGCCTTATTCTGGAAACACCATATATTTT
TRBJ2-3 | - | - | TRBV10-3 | CATTENLSADTQYF | TGTGCCACCACGGAAAATCTTAGCGCAGATACGCAGTATTTT
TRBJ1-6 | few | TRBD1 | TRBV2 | CASSGPGQNSPLHF | TGTGCCAGCAGCGGACCGGGACAGAATTCACCCCTCCACTTT
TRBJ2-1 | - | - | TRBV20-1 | CSAREGAGAYKEQFF | TGCAGTGCTAGAGAGGGGGCAGGGGCCTACAAGGAGCAGTTCTTC
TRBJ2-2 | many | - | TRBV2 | CASSEDLGLTGELFF | TGTGCCAGCAGTGAGGATCTTGGCCTTACCGGGGAGCTGTTTTTT
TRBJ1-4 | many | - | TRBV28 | CASSLFSESNEKLFF | TGTGCCAGCAGTTTATTCAGCGAAAGTAATGAAAAACTGTTTTTT
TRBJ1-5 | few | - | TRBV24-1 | CATSDSGRGNQPQHF | TGTGCCACCAGTGACTCGGGCAGGGGAAATCAGCCCCAGCATTTT
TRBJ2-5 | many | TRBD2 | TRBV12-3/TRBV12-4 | CASSKGSGRETQYF | TGTGCCAGCAGTAAAGGAAGCGGGAGAGAGACCCAGTACTTC
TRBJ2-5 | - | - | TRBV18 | CASSPRGRNGQETQYF | TGTGCCAGCTCACCACGCGGACGTAACGGCCAAGAGACCCAGTACTTC
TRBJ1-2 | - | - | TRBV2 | CASRSAPYGYTF | TGTGCCAGCAGGAGTGCCCCCTATGGCTACACCTTC
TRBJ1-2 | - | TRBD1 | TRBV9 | CASSATGGPYGYTF | TGTGCCAGCAGCGCGACAGGGGGACCCTATGGCTACACCTTC
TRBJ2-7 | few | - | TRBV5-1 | CASQGTASYEQYF | TGCGCCAGCCAAGGGACGGCGTCCTACGAGCAGTACTTC